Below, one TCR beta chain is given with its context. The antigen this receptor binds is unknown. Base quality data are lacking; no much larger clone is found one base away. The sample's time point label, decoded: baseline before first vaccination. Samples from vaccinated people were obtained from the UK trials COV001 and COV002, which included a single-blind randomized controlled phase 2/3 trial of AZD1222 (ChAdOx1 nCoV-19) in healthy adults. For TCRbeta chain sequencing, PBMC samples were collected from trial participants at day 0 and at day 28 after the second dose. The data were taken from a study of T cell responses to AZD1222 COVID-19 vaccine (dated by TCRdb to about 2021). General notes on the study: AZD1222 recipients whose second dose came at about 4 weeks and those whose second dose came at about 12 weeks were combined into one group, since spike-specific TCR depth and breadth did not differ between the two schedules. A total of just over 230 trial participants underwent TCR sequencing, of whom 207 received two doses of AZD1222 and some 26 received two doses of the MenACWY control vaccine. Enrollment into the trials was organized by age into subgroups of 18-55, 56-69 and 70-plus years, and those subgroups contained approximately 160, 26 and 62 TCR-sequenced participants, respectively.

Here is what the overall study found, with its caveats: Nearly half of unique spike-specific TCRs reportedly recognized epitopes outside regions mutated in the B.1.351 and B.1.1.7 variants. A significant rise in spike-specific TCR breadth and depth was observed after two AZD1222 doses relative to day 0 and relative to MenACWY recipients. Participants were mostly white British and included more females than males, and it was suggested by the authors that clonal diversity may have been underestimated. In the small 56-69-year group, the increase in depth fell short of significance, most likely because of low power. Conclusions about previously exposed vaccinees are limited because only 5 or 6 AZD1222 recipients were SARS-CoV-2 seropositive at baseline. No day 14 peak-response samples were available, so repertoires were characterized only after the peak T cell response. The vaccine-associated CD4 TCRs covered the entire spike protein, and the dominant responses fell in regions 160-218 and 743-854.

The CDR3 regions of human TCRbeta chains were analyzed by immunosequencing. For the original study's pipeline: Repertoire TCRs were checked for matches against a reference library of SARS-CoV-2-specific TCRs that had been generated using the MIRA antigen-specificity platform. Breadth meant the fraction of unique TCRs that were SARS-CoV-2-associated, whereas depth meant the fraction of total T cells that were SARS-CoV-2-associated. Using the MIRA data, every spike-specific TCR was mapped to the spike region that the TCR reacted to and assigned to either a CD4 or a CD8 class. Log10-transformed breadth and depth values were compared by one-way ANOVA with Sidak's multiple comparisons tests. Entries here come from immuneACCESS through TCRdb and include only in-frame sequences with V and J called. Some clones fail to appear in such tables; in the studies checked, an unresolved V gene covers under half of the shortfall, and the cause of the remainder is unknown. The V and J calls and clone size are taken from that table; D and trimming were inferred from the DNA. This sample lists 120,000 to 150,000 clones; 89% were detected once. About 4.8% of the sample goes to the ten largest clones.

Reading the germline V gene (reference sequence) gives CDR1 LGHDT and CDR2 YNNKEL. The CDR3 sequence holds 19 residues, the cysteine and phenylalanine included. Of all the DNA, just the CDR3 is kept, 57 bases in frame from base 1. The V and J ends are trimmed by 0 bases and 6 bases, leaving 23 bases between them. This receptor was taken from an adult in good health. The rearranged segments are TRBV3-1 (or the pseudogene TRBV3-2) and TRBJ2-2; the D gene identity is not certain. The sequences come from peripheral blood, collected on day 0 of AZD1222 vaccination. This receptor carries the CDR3 CASSQENWFSNLLAGELFF. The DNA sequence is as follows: TGTGCCAGCAGCCAAGAGAATTGGTTTTCGAATCTGTTGGCCGGGGAGCTGTTTTTT.